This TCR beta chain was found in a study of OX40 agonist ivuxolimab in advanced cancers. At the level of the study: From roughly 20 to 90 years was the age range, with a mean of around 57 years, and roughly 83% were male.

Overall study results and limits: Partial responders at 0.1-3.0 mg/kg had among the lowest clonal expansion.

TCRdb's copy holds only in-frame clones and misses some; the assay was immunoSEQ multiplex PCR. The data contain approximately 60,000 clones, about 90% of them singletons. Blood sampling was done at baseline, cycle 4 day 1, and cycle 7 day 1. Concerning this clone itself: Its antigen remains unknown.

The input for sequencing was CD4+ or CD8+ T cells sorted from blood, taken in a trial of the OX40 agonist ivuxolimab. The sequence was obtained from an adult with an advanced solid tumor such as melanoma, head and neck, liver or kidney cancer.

The CDR3 loop is CASSYDPPGRAGELFF. The CDR3 bases are TGTGCCAGCAGTTACGATCCGCCAGGGCGGGCCGGGGAGCTGTTTTTT. This sequence joins TRBV6-5 and TRBJ2-2; D might be TRBD1 or TRBD2, each matching 5 bases. CDR3 length: 16 residues. Looked up from germline, CDR1 is MNHEY and CDR2 is SVGAGI. Trimming stripped 2 bases from V and 6 bases from J, with 16 bases between.